This T cell receptor beta chain stems from a study of T cells in Graves' hyperthyroidism and ophthalmopathy. CDR3 length: 15 residues. V was trimmed by 0 bases and J by 4 bases, leaving 12 bases between them. CDR1 and CDR2 (germline): LGHDT, YNNKEL (reference sequence). From approximately 9.5 ml of fresh peripheral blood, PBMCs were isolated. This clonotype was detected ten times or more. The antigen remains undetermined. Study results and limitations: Stable hyperthyroidism was told apart from ophthalmopathy by a model built on 13 V-J features.

Using RNA transcripts as the source, TCR beta CDR3 regions were amplified. Carried out on the TCR CDR3, a first-round RT-PCR used the HTBI primer set. Each CDR3 protein gets one entry after TCRdb re-called the multiplex PCR reads with MiXCR. Of hundreds of thousands of distinct CDR3 sequences in the sample, approximately 14% were seen once. Input material: blood. This receptor was identified in a man aged 18-30 years with Graves' ophthalmopathy. The rearrangement joins TRBV3-1 to TRBJ2-5; D is unclear. The CDR3 nucleotides read TGTGCCAGCAGCCAAGATTTGGCCTCTCTAGAGACCCAGTACTTC. It is translated as CASSQDLASLETQYF.